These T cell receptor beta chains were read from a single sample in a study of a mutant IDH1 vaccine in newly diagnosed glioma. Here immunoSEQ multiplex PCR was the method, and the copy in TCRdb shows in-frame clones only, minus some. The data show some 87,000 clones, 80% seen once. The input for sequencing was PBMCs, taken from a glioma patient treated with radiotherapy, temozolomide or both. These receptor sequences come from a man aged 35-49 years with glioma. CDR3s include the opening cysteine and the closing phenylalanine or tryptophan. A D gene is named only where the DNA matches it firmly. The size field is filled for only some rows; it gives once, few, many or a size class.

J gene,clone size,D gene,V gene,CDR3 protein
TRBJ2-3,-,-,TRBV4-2,CASSLARQGHTDTQYF
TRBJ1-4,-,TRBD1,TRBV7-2,CASSRDRAPEKLFF
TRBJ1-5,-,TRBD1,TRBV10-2,CASSPAGGFQPQHF
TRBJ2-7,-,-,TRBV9,CASSSPRGIEKYF
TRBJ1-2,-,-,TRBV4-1,CASSAGPSSYGYTF
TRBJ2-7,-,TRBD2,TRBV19,CASSTRLAGGIYYEQYF
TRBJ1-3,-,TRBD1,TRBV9,CASSVETGSGNTIYF
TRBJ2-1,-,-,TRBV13,CASSLGVRGVRSYNEQFF
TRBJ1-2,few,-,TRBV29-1,CSVEANYGYTF
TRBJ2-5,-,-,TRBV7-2,CASSLGPGWETQYF
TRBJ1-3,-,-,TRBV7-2,CASSPIGRRLSGNTIYF
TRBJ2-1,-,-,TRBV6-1,CASSEIQGSLSYNEQFF
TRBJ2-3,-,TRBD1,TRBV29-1,CSVEGQTDTQYF
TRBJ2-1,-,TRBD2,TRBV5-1,CASSLAAGGGNEQFF
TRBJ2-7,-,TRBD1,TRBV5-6,CASSGGTGRREQYF
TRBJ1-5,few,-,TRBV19,CASSIMDDGNQPQHF
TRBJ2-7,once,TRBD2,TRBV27,CASSWLAGYYEQYF
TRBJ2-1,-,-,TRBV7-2,CASSLIPVGHEQFF
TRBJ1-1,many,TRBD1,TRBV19,CASSTRGQLNTEAFF
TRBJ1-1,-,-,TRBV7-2,CASSPQYEAFF
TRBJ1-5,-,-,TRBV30,CAWSVPGGPQHF
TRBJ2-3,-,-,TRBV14,CASSPLDWYTDTQYF
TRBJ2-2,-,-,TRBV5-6,CASSLVLPGELFF
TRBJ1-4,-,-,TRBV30,CAWSLKQGYEKLFF
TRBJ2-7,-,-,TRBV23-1,CASSLQHLHQAYEQYF
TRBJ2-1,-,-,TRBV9,CASSVSGRAVNEQFF
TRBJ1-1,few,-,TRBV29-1,CSVVSPTEAFF
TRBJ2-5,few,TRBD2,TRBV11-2,CASSSLAGVGETQYF